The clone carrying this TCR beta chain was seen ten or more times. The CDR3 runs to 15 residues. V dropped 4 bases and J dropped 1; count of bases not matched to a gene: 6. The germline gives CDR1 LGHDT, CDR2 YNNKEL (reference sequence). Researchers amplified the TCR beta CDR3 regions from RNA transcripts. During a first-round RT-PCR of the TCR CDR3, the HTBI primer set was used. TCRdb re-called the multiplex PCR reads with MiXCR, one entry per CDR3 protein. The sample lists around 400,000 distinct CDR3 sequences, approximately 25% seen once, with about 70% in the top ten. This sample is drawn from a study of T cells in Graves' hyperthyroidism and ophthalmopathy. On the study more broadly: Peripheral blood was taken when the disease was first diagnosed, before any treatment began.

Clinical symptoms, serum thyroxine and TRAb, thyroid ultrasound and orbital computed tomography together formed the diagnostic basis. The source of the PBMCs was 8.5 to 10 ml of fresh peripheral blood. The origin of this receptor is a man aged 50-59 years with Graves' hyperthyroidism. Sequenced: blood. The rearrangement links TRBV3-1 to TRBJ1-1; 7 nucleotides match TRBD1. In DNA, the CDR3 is TGTGCCAGCAGCCCTAAGGGGGCTAAGAACACTGAAGCTTTCTTT. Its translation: CASSPKGAKNTEAFF. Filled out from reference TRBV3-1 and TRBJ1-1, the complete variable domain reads DTAVSQTPKYLVTQMGNDKSIKCEQNLGHDTMYWYKQDSKKFLKIMFSYNNKELIINETVPNRFSPKSPDKAHLNLHINSLELGDSAVYFCASSPKGAKNTEAFFGQGTRLTVV.